The 32 T cell receptor beta chains in this list originate from one sample, sequenced in a study of OX40 agonist ivuxolimab in advanced cancers. Libraries were prepared through the immunoSEQ multiplex PCR assay. Entries here come from immuneACCESS through TCRdb and include only in-frame sequences with V and J called. Some clones fail to appear in such tables; in the studies checked, an unresolved V gene covers under half of the shortfall, and the cause of the remainder is unknown. The sample yields some 73,000 clones; 85% to 90% were counted once. Jointly, the top ten make up roughly 0.56% of the sample. The material was CD4+ or CD8+ T cells sorted from blood, obtained in a trial of the OX40 agonist ivuxolimab. The receptors originated from an adult with an advanced solid tumor such as melanoma, head and neck, liver or kidney cancer.

The chain links TRBV9 to TRBJ2-7; 8 nucleotides match TRBD2. The germline gives CDR1 SGDLS, CDR2 YYNGEE. The CDR3 has 16 amino acids. V lost 4 bases and J lost 7; bases outside the gene matches: 16. The CDR3: CASSQEVSGNLREQYF. CDR3 DNA: TGTGCCAGCAGCCAGGAGGTTAGCGGGAACCTTAGGGAGCAGTACTTC.

This clone appeared a single time. The chain is built from TRBV27 and TRBJ1-2; 7 nucleotides align to TRBD1. Germline CDR1 is MNHEY and CDR2 is SMNVEV (reference sequence). The V and J ends lost 3 bases and 2 bases, in that order; junction bases with no gene match: 6. This CDR3 is 15 amino acids long. The CDR3, as DNA: TGTGCCAGCAGTTTGTTCCCGACAGGGAACTATGGCTACACCTTC. Translation gives CASSLFPTGNYGYTF.

The J gene is TRBJ2-5, the V gene TRBV11-1; D gene unclear. V was trimmed by 3 bases and J by 3 bases, leaving 5 bases between them. This CDR3 has 12 residues. Germline CDR1 and CDR2: SGHAT and FQDESV (reference sequence). The CDR3 is CASSFREETQYF. CDR3 bases: TGTGCCAGCAGCTTCAGAGAAGAGACCCAGTACTTC.

The rearrangement links TRBV28 to TRBJ1-3, with a possible D match to TRBD1 (5 bases). The length of the CDR3 is 15 residues. CDR1 MDHEN and CDR2 SYDVKM come from the germline V gene. Trimming shortened V by 2 bases and J by 0 bases, and 8 bases separated the two germline ends. CDR3 protein: CASSLGARSGNTIYF. In DNA, the CDR3 is TGTGCCAGCAGTTTAGGGGCCCGCTCTGGAAACACCATATATTTT.

This clone occurred once. The V call is TRBV29-1, the J call TRBJ2-1, with a weak D call TRBD2 (5 bases). The germline V and J ends were trimmed by 4 bases and 0 bases, with 13 bases remaining between them. This CDR3 has 15 residues. From germline, CDR1 is SQVTM and CDR2 ANQGSEA. This CDR3 is CSVGQLGVSYNEQFF. The CDR3 nucleotides are TGCAGCGTTGGGCAGTTGGGAGTCTCCTACAATGAGCAGTTCTTC.

The chain couples TRBV30 to TRBJ2-7; D uncertain. Looked up from germline, CDR1 is GTSNPN and CDR2 is SVGIG (reference sequence). The V end was cut by 3 bases, the J end by 3 bases, with 9 bases between. The CDR3 spans 12 residues. CDR3 amino acids: CAWRSESYEQYF. The CDR3 region has the DNA TGTGCCTGGAGATCAGAAAGCTACGAGCAGTACTTC. The variable domain in full, with the rest retrieved from reference TRBV30 and TRBJ2-7, is SQTIHQWPATLVQPVGSPLSLECTVEGTSNPNLYWYRQAAGRGLQLLFYSVGIGQISSEVPQNLSASRPQDRQFILSSKKLLLSDSGFYLCAWRSESYEQYFGPGTRLTVT.

V gene TRBV5-1 combines with J gene TRBJ2-2; a possible D gene is TRBD2 (6 bases). CDR3 length: 13 residues. The germline V gene has CDR1 SGHRS and CDR2 YFSETQ. Trimming removed 0 bases at V and 13 bases at J, with 13 bases between. Here the CDR3 DNA reads TGCGCCAGCAGCTTGGTTAGGGACTTGGGGCTGTTTTTT. This translates into CASSLVRDLGLFF.

The rearrangement links TRBV23-1 to TRBJ1-5; possible D gene TRBD1, 5 bases. TRBV23-1 qualifies as an ORF whose function is uncertain. This CDR3 spans 15 amino acids. Trimming cost V 0 bases and J 3 bases, with 9 bases left between them. The CDR3 region is CASSQSSGPNQPQHF. Here the CDR3 DNA reads TGCGCCAGCAGTCAATCATCGGGGCCCAATCAGCCCCAGCATTTT.

The J gene is TRBJ2-2, the V gene TRBV7-9; 11 bases agree with TRBD2. CDR1 is SEHNR, CDR2 FQNEAQ, per germline (reference sequence). J was trimmed by 13 bases and V by 4 bases; bases with no gene match: 5. This CDR3 spans 13 amino acids. This CDR3 is CASSWTSGRGLFF. Here the CDR3 DNA reads TGTGCCAGCAGCTGGACTAGCGGGCGTGGGCTGTTTTTT. The whole variable domain, remainder taken from reference TRBV7-9 and TRBJ2-2, is DTGVSQNPRHKITKRGQNVTFRCDPISEHNRLYWYRQTLGQGPEFLTYFQNEAQLEKSRLLSDRFSAERPKGSFSTLEIQRTEQGDSAMYLCASSWTSGRGLFFGEGSRLTVL.

The chain recombines TRBV19 with TRBJ2-1; D unclear. Germline V gene data show CDR1 as LNHDA and CDR2 as SQIVND (reference sequence). V lost 0 bases and J lost 4, with 10 bases in between. The CDR3 runs 15 residues. The DNA of the CDR3 is TGTGCCAGTAGTATAGATGCCGGGCCTTACAATGAGCAGTTCTTC. Encoded protein: CASSIDAGPYNEQFF. Full variable domain (outside the CDR3, taken from reference TRBV19 and TRBJ2-1): DGGITQSPKYLFRKEGQNVTLSCEQNLNHDAMYWYRQDPGQGLRLIYYSQIVNDFQKGDIAEGYSVSREKKESFPLTVTSAQKNPTAFYLCASSIDAGPYNEQFFGPGTRLTVL.

The chain is built from TRBV5-1 and TRBJ2-5; unclear D gene. The CDR3 is 14 residues long. Germline CDR1 reads SGHRS; CDR2 reads YFSETQ. V was trimmed by 2 bases and J by 5 bases, leaving 13 bases between them. The CDR3: CASSLTAAGETQYF. The CDR3 DNA reads TGCGCCAGCAGCTTAACAGCAGCTGGCGAGACCCAGTACTTC.

The chain is built from TRBV7-8 and TRBJ2-5; no firm D call. TRBJ2-7 explains the end of the DNA better; the J call may be wrong. Germline CDR1 is SGHVS and CDR2 is FQNEAQ. This CDR3 comprises 14 residues. The CDR3 reads CASSLVGTNYEQYF. CDR3 bases: TGTGCCAGCAGCTTAGTGGGAACAAACTACGAGCAGTACTTC.

V usage is TRBV19 and J usage is TRBJ2-7, with D perhaps TRBD2 (6 bases). The CDR3 contains 14 residues. In germline, CDR1 is LNHDA, CDR2 SQIVND (reference sequence). Trimming pared 3 bases from V and 6 bases from J, leaving 15 bases between. CDR3 amino acids: CASSIGGAQGEQYF. CDR3 sequence (DNA): TGTGCCAGTAGTATCGGCGGGGCGCAGGGCGAGCAGTACTTC. Full variable domain (remainder filled in from reference TRBV19 and TRBJ2-7): DGGITQSPKYLFRKEGQNVTLSCEQNLNHDAMYWYRQDPGQGLRLIYYSQIVNDFQKGDIAEGYSVSREKKESFPLTVTSAQKNPTAFYLCASSIGGAQGEQYFGPGTRLTVT.

The chain links TRBV6-5 to TRBJ2-7; 7 nucleotides match TRBD2. The J segment lost 3 bases and the V segment lost 2 bases, leaving 7 bases of the junction unmatched. The CDR3 is 15 amino acids. Germline V gene data show CDR1 as MNHEY and CDR2 as SVGAGI. This CDR3 reads CASSYVQGGNYEQYF. The CDR3 bases are TGTGCCAGCAGTTACGTCCAGGGAGGGAACTACGAGCAGTACTTC.

The rearrangement joins TRBV9 to TRBJ1-1; tentative D call: TRBD1 (5 bases). The CDR3 consists of 15 residues. V was clipped by 0 bases and J by 5 bases, with 14 bases between them. Germline V gives CDR1 SGDLS, CDR2 YYNGEE. The CDR3 is CASSVGGRVDTEAFF. As DNA, the CDR3 is TGTGCCAGCAGCGTAGGAGGCAGGGTAGATACTGAAGCTTTCTTT.

The chain couples TRBV4-1 to TRBJ2-3; the match to TRBD2 covers 15 bases. This CDR3 has 18 residues. The germline V gene encodes CDR1 MGHRA and CDR2 YSYEKL. V shed 4 bases, J shed 4 bases, and the junction held 9 bases outside the gene matches. The CDR3 DNA reads as TGCGCCAGCAGCCCCACTGGACTAGCGGGAGGGTCCGCAGATACGCAGTATTTT. Translated: CASSPTGLAGGSADTQYF.

This chain links TRBV11-3 with TRBJ2-2; a possible D gene is TRBD1 (6 bases). The ends were cut back, 4 bases at V and 7 bases at J, with 16 bases in the middle. Germline V gene sequence: CDR1 SGHNT, CDR2 YENEEA. There are 15 residues in the CDR3. The CDR3 DNA reads as TGTGCCAGCAGCTCACCCGGACAGAGAATCGGGGAGCTGTTTTTT. This sequence encodes CASSSPGQRIGELFF.

CDR3 coding DNA: TGCAGCGGATCAGGGATAAGCTCCTACAATGAGCAGTTCTTC. Amino acid sequence: CSGSGISSYNEQFF. The gene calls are TRBV29-1 and TRBJ2-1, with D perhaps matching TRBD1 (5 bases). The V end lost 7 bases, the J end lost 0 bases, and 13 bases lay between the germline ends. Germline assignment: CDR1 SQVTM and CDR2 ANQGSEA. The CDR3 contains 14 residues.

This chain connects TRBV6-7 to TRBJ2-7; TRBD1 matches at 7 bases. TRBV6-7 is known as an ORF, though its function is uncertain. The CDR3 runs to 16 residues. Trimming removed 0 bases from V and 0 bases from J; junction bases left unmatched: 5. CDR3 loop: CASSYSNRGPSYEQYF. The CDR3 coding sequence is TGTGCCAGCAGTTACTCGAACAGGGGACCCTCCTACGAGCAGTACTTC.

This chain joins TRBV6-1 and TRBJ1-2, with TRBD1 identical over 8 bases. CDR1 MNHNS and CDR2 SASEGT come from the germline V gene. The V segment lost 5 bases and the J segment 5 bases; nucleotides outside the gene matches: 7. The CDR3 consists of 14 residues. CDR3 in amino acids: CASSRGQGHYGYTF. CDR3 DNA sequence: TGTGCCAGCAGTCGCGGACAGGGCCATTATGGCTACACCTTC.

CDR3: CASRWALSTGELFF. The DNA for the CDR3 is TGCGCCAGCAGGTGGGCCCTCTCCACCGGGGAGCTGTTTTTT. This sequence joins TRBV5-1 and TRBJ2-2; unclear D gene. Trimming stripped 5 bases from V and 4 bases from J, with 12 bases between. This CDR3 is 14 amino acids long. The germline gives CDR1 SGHRS, CDR2 YFSETQ.

This chain connects TRBV5-4 to TRBJ2-3; 7 nucleotides agree with TRBD2. Trimming at V came to 1 base and at J to 2 bases, leaving 4 bases not matched to a gene. The germline gives CDR1 SGHNT, CDR2 YYREEE (reference sequence). This CDR3 comprises 15 residues. The CDR3 is CASSLSLAVTDTQYF. The CDR3 region has the DNA TGTGCCAGCAGCTTGAGTCTAGCGGTCACAGATACGCAGTATTTT.

The chain has TRBV6-4 and TRBJ2-7, with 12 bases that match TRBD1. V shed 10 bases and J 4 bases; nucleotides not matched to a gene: 11. This CDR3 is 15 amino acids long. Germline loops: CDR1 MRHNA, CDR2 SNTAGT. The CDR3 sequence is CANSVGQGASYEQYF. The CDR3 coding sequence is TGTGCCAACAGCGTGGGACAGGGGGCGAGTTACGAGCAGTACTTC.

V gene TRBV15 combines with J gene TRBJ2-1; D might be TRBD2 (5 bases). This CDR3 has 14 residues. Trimming took 0 bases from V and 5 from J, leaving 8 bases between them. Germline lookup yields CDR1 LNHNV and CDR2 YYDKDF (reference sequence). CDR3 DNA: TGTGCCACCAGCAGAGATAACGGGGACAATGAGCAGTTCTTC. Translating it yields CATSRDNGDNEQFF.

The rearrangement uses TRBV9 and TRBJ2-5; TRBD2 matches 13 bases. Germline CDR1 and CDR2: SGDLS and YYNGEE. After removal of 4 bases from V and 2 bases from J, the junction contained 8 bases not matched to a gene. This CDR3 region has 17 residues. The CDR3 DNA reads as TGTGCCAGCAGCCAAGGGGTACTAGCGGGAGGGCAAGAGACCCAGTACTTC. This gives the protein CASSQGVLAGGQETQYF.

The chain uses TRBV4-1 and TRBJ2-7; 12 nucleotides line up with TRBD2. CDR1 and CDR2 (germline): MGHRA, YSYEKL. J gave up 2 bases and V 0 bases, and 5 bases lay outside the gene matches. The CDR3 covers 17 residues. The CDR3 DNA follows: TGCGCCAGCAGCCAAGATCACGCTAGCGGGAGGGCCTACGAGCAGTACTTC. Translated, it gives CASSQDHASGRAYEQYF.

Worth noting for this clone: A read error may produce the germline difference seen at one junction end. The chain's CDR3 is CAWSALASGRVNF. The CDR3 region has the DNA TGTGCCTGGAGTGCTCTGGCTAGCGGGAGGGTAAACTTC. The rearrangement links TRBV30 to TRBJ2-4; 12 bases align to TRBD2. Germline-derived CDR1 and CDR2 are GTSNPN and SVGIG (reference sequence). This CDR3 contains 13 residues.

The chain is built from TRBV2 and TRBJ2-5; 10 bases are a match to TRBD1. CDR1 and CDR2 (germline): SNHLY, FYNNEI. The V and J ends lost 4 bases and 4 bases, in that order; junction bases with no gene match: 3. This CDR3 spans 14 amino acids. This CDR3 reads CASSGDRGAETQYF. The CDR3 nucleotides read TGTGCCAGCAGTGGGGACAGGGGAGCAGAGACCCAGTACTTC.

This chain uses TRBV6-6 with TRBJ2-1; 11 nucleotides agree with TRBD2. This CDR3 is 16 amino acids long. J gave up 4 bases and V 5 bases, and 7 bases lay outside the gene matches. In germline, CDR1 is MNHNY, CDR2 SVGAGI (reference sequence). For the CDR3, the DNA is TGTGCCAGCAGTCCGGGACTAGCGGACCTATACAATGAGCAGTTCTTC. Protein: CASSPGLADLYNEQFF.

The chain recombines TRBV19 with TRBJ2-7, with D perhaps TRBD2 (5 bases). This CDR3 contains 14 residues. Germline V gene lookup returns CDR1 LNHDA and CDR2 SQIVND (reference sequence). Trimming pared 3 bases from V and 1 base from J, leaving 10 bases between. CDR3 nucleotides: TGTGCCAGTAGTATCGGTCCGGGGTCCTACGAGCAGTACTTC. Translated: CASSIGPGSYEQYF.

The chain recombines TRBV9 with TRBJ2-1; 10 bases agree with TRBD2. The CDR3 totals 16 residues. V was pared by 4 bases and J by 8 bases, with 12 bases of the junction left unmatched. Per the germline V gene, CDR1 is SGDLS and CDR2 is YYNGEE. CDR3 in DNA: TGTGCCAGCAGCCCGACCCCATGGGGGACTAGCGATGAGCAGTTCTTC. This gives the protein CASSPTPWGTSDEQFF.

This chain joins TRBV30 and TRBJ2-1; unclear D gene. The germline gives CDR1 GTSNPN, CDR2 SVGIG (reference sequence). Trimming took off 0 bases at V and 7 bases at J, with 13 bases between the two ends. The CDR3 length is 14 residues. CDR3 sequence (DNA): TGTGCCTGGAGTGTACGGAGCCTGTCTAATGAGCAGTTCTTC. Amino acids: CAWSVRSLSNEQFF.